This TCR beta chain was identified in a study of neurological immune-mediated disorders. Findings and caveats of the study: The multiple sclerosis repertoire cluster had no clinical or MRI correlate.

Sequencing runs each yielded over 180 million TCR-beta sequences from 15-18 subjects. One entry per CDR3 protein, called by TCRdb with MiXCR from the 5' RACE reads. The sample lists 40,000 or so distinct CDR3 sequences; roughly 2.5% were seen once. CDR3 length: 16 amino acids. CDR1 and CDR2 (germline): DFQATT, SNEGSKA (reference sequence). V was trimmed by 0 bases and J by 5 bases, leaving 17 bases between them. This clonotype was counted many times. Its specificity is not known. From 2 million PBMCs stored at -80 C, the unsorted libraries were generated. The sequence derives from a man aged 50-60 years with multiple sclerosis. This chain links TRBV20-1 with TRBJ2-1, with TRBD2 as a possible D gene (6 bases). Input material: PBMCs. CDR3: CSARDLMGGDNNEQFF. CDR3 in DNA: TGCAGTGCTAGAGATCTTATGGGGGGAGATAACAATGAGCAGTTCTTC.